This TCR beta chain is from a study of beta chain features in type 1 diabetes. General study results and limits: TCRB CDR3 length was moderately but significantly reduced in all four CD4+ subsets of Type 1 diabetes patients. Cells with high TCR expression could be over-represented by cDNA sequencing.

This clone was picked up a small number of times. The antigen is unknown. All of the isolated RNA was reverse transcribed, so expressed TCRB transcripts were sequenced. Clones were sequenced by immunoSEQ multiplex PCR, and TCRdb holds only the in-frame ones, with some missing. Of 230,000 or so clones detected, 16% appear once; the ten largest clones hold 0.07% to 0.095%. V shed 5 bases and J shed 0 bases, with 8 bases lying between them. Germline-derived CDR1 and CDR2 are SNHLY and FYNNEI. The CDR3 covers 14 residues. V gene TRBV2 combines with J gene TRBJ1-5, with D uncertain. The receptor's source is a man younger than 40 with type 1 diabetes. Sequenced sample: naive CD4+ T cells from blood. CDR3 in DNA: TGTGCCAGCAGTTTCGACGCTAGCAATCAGCCCCAGCATTTT. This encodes CASSFDASNQPQHF.